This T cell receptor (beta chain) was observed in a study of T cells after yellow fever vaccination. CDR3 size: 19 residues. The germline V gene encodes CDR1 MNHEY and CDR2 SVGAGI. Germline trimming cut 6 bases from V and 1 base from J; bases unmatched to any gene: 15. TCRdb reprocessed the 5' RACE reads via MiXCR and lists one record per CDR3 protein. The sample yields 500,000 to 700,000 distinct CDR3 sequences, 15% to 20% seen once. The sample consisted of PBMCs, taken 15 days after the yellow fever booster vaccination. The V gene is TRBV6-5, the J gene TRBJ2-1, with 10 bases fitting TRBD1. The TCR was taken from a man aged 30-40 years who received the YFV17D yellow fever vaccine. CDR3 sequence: CASSLLHMTGGASYNEQFF. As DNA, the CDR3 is TGTGCCAGCAGCTTACTTCACATGACAGGGGGCGCATCCTACAATGAGCAGTTCTTC.